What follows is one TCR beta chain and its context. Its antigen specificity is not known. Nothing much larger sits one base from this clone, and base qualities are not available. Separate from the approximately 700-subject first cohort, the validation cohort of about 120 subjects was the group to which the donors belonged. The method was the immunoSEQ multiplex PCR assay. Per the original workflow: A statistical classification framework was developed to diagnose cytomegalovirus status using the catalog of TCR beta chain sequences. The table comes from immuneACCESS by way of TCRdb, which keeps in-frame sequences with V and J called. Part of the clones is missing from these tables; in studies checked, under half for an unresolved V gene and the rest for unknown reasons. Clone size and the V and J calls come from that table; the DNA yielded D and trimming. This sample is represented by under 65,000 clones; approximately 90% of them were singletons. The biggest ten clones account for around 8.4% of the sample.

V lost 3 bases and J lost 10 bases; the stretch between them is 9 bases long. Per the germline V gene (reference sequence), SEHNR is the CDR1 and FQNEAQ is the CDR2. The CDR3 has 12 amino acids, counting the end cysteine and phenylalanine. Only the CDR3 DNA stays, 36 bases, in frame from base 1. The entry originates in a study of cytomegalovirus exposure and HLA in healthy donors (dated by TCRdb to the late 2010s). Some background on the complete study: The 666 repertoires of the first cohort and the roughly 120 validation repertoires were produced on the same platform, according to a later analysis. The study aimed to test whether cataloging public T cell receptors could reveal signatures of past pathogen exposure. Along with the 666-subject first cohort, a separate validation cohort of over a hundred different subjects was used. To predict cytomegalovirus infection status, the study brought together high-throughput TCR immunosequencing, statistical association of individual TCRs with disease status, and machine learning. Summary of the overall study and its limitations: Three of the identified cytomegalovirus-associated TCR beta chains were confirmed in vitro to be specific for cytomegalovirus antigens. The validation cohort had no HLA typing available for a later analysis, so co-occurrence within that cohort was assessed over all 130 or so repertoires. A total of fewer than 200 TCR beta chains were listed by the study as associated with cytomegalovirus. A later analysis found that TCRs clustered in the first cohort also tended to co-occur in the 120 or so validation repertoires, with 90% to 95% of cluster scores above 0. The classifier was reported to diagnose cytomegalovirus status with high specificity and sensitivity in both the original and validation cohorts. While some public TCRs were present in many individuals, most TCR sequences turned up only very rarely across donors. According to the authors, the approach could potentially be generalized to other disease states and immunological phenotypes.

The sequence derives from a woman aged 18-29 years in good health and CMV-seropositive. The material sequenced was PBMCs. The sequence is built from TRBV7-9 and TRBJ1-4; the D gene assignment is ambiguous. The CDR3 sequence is CASSFDQAKLFF. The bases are TGTGCCAGCAGCTTCGACCAGGCAAAACTGTTTTTT.